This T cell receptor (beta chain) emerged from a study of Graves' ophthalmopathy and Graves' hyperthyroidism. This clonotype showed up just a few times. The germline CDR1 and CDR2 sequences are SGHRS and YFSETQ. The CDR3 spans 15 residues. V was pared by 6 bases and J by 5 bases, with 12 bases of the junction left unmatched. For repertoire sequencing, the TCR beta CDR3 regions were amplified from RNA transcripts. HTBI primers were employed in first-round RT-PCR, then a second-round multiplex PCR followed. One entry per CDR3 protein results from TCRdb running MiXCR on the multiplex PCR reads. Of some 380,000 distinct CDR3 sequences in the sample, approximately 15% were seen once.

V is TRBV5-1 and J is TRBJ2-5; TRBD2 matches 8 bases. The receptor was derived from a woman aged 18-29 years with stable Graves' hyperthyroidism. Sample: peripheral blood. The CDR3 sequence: CASNRNGGAGETQYF. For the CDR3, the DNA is TGCGCCAGCAATCGGAACGGGGGGGCCGGGGAGACCCAGTACTTC.